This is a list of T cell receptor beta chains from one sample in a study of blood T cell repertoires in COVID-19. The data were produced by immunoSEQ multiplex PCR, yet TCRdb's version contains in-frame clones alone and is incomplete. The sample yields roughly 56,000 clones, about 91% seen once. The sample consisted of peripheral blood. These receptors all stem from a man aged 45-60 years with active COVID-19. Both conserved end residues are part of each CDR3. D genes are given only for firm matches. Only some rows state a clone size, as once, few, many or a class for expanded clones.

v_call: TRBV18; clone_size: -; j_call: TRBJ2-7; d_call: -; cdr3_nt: TGTGCCAGCTCACCTGGGGCGGCAGGCTCCTACGAGCAGTACTTC; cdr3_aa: CASSPGAAGSYEQYF
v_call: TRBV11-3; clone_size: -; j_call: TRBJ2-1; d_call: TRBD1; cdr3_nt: TGTGCCAGCAGCTCCCGGGACAGGGTCAGTAATGAGCAGTTCTTC; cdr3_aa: CASSSRDRVSNEQFF
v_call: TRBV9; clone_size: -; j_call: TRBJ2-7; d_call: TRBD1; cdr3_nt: TGTGCCAGCAGCGTGGGGACAGGAGGAGGGGTCTTCTACGAGCAGTACTTC; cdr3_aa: CASSVGTGGGVFYEQYF
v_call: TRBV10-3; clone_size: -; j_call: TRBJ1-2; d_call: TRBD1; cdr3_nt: TGTGCCATCAGTGAATTTGGACAGGGGGCGAAGGGAGGCTACACCTTC; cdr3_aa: CAISEFGQGAKGGYTF
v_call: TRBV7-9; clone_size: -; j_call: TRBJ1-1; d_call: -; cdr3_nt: TGTGCCAGCAGCTTAGTCGGGACACCTAACACTGAAGCTTTCTTT; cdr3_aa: CASSLVGTPNTEAFF
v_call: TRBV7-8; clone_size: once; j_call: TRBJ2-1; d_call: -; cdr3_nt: TGTGCCAGCAGCTTAGCTTCTAGAGGCGATGAGCAGTTCTTC; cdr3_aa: CASSLASRGDEQFF
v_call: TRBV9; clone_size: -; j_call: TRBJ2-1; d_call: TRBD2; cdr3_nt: TGTGCCAGCAGCCCCCCGGGGGGTTGGTCCGGTGAGCAGTTCTTC; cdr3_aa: CASSPPGGWSGEQFF
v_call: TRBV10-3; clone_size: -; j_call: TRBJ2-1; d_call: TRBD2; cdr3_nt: TGTGCCATCAGTGAGTCCGGACTAGCGGGAGTTAGTGAGCAGTTCTTC; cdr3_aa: CAISESGLAGVSEQFF
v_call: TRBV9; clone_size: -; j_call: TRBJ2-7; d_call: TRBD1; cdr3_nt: TGTGCCAGCAGCGTAGACACAGGGGGGCCCTACGAGCAGTACTTC; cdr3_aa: CASSVDTGGPYEQYF
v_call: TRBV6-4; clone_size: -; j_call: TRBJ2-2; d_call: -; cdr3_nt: TGTGCCAGCAGTGACTCGAGAGACACCGGGGAGCTGTTTTTT; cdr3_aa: CASSDSRDTGELFF
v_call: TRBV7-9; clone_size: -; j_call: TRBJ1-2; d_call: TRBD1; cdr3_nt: TGTGCCAGCAGCGCGGACAGGCGCTATGGCTACACCTTC; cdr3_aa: CASSADRRYGYTF
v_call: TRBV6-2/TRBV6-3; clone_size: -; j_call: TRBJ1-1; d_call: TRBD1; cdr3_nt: TGTGCCAGCAGTCCCAGGATGGTGAGGACAGGGGGGACTGAAGCTTTCTTT; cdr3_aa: CASSPRMVRTGGTEAFF
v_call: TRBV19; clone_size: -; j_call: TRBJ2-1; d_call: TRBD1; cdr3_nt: TGTGCCAGTAGTGGCCGGGACAGGGGGCGCTTATTGCGGGATGAGCAGTTCTTC; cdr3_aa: CASSGRDRGRLLRDEQFF
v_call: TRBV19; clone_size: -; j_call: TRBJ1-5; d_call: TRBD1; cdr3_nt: TGTGCCAGTAGTAAACAGGACAGGGCTCAGCCCCAGCATTTT; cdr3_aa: CASSKQDRAQPQHF
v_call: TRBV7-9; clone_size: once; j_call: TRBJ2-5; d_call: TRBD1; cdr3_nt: TGTGCCAGCAGCTTAAGACAGGGGGTCCAAGAGACCCAGTACTTC; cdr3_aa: CASSLRQGVQETQYF
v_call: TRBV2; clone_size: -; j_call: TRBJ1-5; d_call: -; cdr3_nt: TGTGCCAGCAGTGTCTTGGGAGGCAATCAGCCCCAGCATTTT; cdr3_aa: CASSVLGGNQPQHF
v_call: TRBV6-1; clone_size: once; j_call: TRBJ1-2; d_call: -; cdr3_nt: TGTGCCAGCAGTGCCAATGGGGGCCAGCTACGTACTTCTAACTATGGCTACACCTTC; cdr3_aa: CASSANGGQLRTSNYGYTF
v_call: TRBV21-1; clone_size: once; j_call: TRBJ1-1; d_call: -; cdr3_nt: TGTGCCAGCAGCAAAGGAGGGTCGGCGGTCACTGAAGCTTTCTTT; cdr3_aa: CASSKGGSAVTEAFF
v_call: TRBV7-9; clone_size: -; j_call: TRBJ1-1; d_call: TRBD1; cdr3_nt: TGTGCCAGCAGCTCCTCGGGACAGCACACTGAAGCTTTCTTT; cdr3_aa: CASSSSGQHTEAFF
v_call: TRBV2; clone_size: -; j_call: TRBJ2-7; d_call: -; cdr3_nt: TGTGCCAGCAGTGAACGGTACGAGCAGTACTTC; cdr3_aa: CASSERYEQYF
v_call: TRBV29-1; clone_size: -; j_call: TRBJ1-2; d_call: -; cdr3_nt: TGCAGCGTTGGTTCCGCCTTGGGGGCTATAGGCTACACCTTC; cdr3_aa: CSVGSALGAIGYTF
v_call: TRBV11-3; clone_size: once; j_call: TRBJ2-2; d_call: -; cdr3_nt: TGTGCCAGCAGCTTAGTTGGAGAGCCGATAAACACCGGGGAGCTGTTTTTT; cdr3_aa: CASSLVGEPINTGELFF
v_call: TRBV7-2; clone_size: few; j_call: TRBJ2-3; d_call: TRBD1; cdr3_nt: TGTGCCAGCGGTATTACAGGGGGGCTGGGGACAGATACGCAGTATTTT; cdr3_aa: CASGITGGLGTDTQYF
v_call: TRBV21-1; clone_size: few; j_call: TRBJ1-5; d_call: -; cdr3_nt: TGTGCCAGCAGCCACCGGGACAGGGGAATGAGTCAGCCCCAGCATTTT; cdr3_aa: CASSHRDRGMSQPQHF
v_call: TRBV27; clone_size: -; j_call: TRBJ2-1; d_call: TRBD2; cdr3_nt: TGTGCCAGCAGTTTACAAGCCCGCCAACTAGCGGGAGTGGGTGAGCAGTTCTTC; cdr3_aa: CASSLQARQLAGVGEQFF
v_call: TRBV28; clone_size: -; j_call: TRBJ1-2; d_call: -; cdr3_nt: TGTGCCAGCAGTTTACTAGGCGGCGTCATTTATGGCTACACCTTC; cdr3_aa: CASSLLGGVIYGYTF
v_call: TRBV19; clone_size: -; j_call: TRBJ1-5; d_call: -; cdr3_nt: TGTGCCAGTAAAAACGGTTGGCAGGTCAATCAGCCCCAGCATTTT; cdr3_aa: CASKNGWQVNQPQHF
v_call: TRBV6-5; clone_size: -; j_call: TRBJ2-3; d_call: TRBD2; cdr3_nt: TGTGCCAGCAGTTACACAAGACTAGCGACGCAGTATTTT; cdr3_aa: CASSYTRLATQYF
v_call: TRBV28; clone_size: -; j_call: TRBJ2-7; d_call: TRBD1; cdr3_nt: TGTGCCAGCAGTTCCCGAGGGGGAACAGGGGATTTCTACGAGCAGTACTTC; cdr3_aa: CASSSRGGTGDFYEQYF
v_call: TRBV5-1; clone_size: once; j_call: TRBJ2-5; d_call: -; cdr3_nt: TGCGCCAGCAGATTGAGGTCCGAGGTACTGGAGACCCAGTACTTC; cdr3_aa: CASRLRSEVLETQYF
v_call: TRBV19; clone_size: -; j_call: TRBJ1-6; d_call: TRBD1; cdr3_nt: TGTGCCACGGGACAGGCATCTAATTCACCCCTCCACTTT; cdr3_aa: CATGQASNSPLHF
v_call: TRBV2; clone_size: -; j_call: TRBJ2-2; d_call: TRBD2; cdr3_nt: TGTGCCAGGGGGGGGACTTCGAACACCGGGGAGCTGTTTTTT; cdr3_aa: CARGGTSNTGELFF
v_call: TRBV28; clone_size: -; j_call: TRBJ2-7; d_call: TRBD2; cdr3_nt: TGTGCCAGCAGTTCGGGGGGTACCTACGAGCAGTACTTC; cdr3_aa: CASSSGGTYEQYF
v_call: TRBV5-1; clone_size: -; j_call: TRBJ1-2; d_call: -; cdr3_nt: TGCGCCAGCAGGTCCCCAAGCGGTAACTATGGCTACACCTTC; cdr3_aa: CASRSPSGNYGYTF
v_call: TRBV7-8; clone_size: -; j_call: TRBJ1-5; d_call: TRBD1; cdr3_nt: TGTGCCAGCAGCTTAGGGGTGTCCGGGACAGGGAATCAGCCCCAGCATTTT; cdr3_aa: CASSLGVSGTGNQPQHF
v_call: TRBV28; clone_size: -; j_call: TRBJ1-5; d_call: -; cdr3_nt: TGTGCCAGCAGTATCAGACAGAACAATCAGCCCCAGCATTTT; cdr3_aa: CASSIRQNNQPQHF
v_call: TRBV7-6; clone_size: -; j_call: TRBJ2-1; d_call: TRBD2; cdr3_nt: TGTGCCAGCAGCCTCGGGAGGGGGTCCTACAATGAGCAGTTCTTC; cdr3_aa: CASSLGRGSYNEQFF
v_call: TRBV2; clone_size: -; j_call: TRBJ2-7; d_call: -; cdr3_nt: TGTGCCAGCAGGCTGGACAGATACGAGCAGTACTTC; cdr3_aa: CASRLDRYEQYF
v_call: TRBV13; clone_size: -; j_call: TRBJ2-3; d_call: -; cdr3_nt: TGTGCCAGCAGCGAAGCGGGAGATACGCAGTATTTT; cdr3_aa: CASSEAGDTQYF
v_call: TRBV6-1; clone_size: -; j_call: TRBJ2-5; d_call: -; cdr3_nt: TGTGCCAGCAGTGAAGGCGGGGGCTGGGAGACCCAGTACTTC; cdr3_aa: CASSEGGGWETQYF
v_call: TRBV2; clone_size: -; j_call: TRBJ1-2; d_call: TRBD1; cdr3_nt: TGTGCCAGCAACCAGGACAGGCCCCTCGGCTACACCTTC; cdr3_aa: CASNQDRPLGYTF
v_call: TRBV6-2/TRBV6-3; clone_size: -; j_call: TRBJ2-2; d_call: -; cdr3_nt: TGTGCCAGCAGTAAGGACGGGGTGAACACCGGGGAGCTGTTTTTT; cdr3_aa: CASSKDGVNTGELFF
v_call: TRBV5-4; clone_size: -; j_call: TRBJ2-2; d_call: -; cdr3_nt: TGTGCCAGCAGCCCCCGTCTCTTGGGAGGGAACACCGGGGAGCTGTTTTTT; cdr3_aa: CASSPRLLGGNTGELFF
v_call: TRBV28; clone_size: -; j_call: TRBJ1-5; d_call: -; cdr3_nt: TGTGCCAGCAGTTTGGGGCTAAGCAATCAGCCCCAGCATTTT; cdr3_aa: CASSLGLSNQPQHF
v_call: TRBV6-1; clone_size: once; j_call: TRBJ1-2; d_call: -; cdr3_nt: TGTGCCAGCAGTGAAGCTGGCAGGGTATATGGCTACACCTTC; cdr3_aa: CASSEAGRVYGYTF
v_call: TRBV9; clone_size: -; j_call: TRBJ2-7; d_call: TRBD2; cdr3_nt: TGTGCCAGCAGCGTATCTCCTAGCGGGGGCAGCGAGCAGTACTTC; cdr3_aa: CASSVSPSGGSEQYF
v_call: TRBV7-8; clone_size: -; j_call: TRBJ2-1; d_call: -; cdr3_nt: TGTGCCAGCAGCCTCACGGGTCAGGGGCGCGGCAATGAGCAGTTCTTC; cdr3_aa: CASSLTGQGRGNEQFF
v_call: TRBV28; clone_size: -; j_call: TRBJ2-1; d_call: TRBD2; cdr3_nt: TGTGCCAGCAGACCTCTGACTAGCGGGGGGAATGAGCAGTTCTTC; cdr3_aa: CASRPLTSGGNEQFF
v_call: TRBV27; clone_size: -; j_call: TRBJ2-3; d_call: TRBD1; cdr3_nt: TGTGCCAGCAGTTTCGGACAGGGGGCCTATACGCAGTATTTT; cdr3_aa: CASSFGQGAYTQYF
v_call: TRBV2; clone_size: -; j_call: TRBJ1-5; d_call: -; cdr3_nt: TGTGCCAGCAGGCGCGACAGCGCGGTTAAAGATCAGCCCCAGCATTTT; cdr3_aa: CASRRDSAVKDQPQHF
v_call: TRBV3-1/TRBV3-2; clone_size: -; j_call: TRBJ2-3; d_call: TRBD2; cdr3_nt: TGTGCCAGCAGCCAAGGGACTAGCGGCGCGCAGTATTTT; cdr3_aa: CASSQGTSGAQYF
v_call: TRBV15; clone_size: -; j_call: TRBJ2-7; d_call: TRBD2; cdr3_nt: TGTGCCACCAGCGGTCCGAATGCGGGAGCTTACGAGCAGTACTTC; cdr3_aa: CATSGPNAGAYEQYF
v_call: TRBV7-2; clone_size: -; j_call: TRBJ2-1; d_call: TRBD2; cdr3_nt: TGTGCCAGCAGCCTAAGGGGGTTAGCGGGGGACAATGAGCAGTTCTTC; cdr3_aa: CASSLRGLAGDNEQFF
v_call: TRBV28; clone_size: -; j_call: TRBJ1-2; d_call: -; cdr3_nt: TGTGCCAGCAGTTCAGGGCTTTATGGCTACACCTTC; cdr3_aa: CASSSGLYGYTF
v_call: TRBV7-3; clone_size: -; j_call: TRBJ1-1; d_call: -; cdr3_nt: TGTGCCAGCAGCTTAAATTCAGGGAACACTGAAGCTTTCTTT; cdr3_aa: CASSLNSGNTEAFF
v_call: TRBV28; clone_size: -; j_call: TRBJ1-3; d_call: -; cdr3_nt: TGTGCCAGCAACGCGGGGGTGACAGGAAACACCATATATTTT; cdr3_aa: CASNAGVTGNTIYF
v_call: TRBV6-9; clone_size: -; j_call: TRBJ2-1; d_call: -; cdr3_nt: TGTGCCAGCAGCTGCTACCCCGAGTTTGAGCAGTTCTTC; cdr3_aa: CASSCYPEFEQFF
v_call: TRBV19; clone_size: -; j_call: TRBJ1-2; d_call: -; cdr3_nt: TGTGCCAGTAGTATAGCGCCCTCGGTCGGTGGCTACACCTTC; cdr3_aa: CASSIAPSVGGYTF
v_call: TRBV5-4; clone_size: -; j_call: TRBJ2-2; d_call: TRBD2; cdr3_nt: TGTGCCAGCAGCGCGGGGGGGCCGAGGAACACCGGGGAGCTGTTTTTT; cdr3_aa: CASSAGGPRNTGELFF
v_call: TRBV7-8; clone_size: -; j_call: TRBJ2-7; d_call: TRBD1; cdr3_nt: TGTGCCAGCAGCTGGAGACAGGGGGCTCCCTACGAGCAGTACTTC; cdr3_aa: CASSWRQGAPYEQYF